This T cell receptor beta chain was sequenced during a study of metastatic and nonmetastatic thyroid tumors. TCRdb recomputed clones from the PCR reads via MiXCR. The data show approximately 12,000 clones, roughly 31% seen once. The germline V gene encodes CDR1 SGHVT and CDR2 SQSDAQ. This CDR3 has 15 residues. With 5 bases removed from V and 5 bases from J, the gap between germline ends came to 15 bases. Among the patients, none had received any treatment before thyroid surgery. This clonotype originated in a male donor with papillary thyroid cancer or a benign thyroid nodule (not recorded which). Some clones in this sample may be carry-over from other donors' samples. The chain links TRBV7-4 to TRBJ1-4, with D uncertain. Specimen: tumor tissue. CDR3: CASSVEEGRNEKLFF. CDR3 in DNA: TGTGCCAGCAGCGTAGAAGAAGGTCGGAATGAAAAACTGTTTTTT.